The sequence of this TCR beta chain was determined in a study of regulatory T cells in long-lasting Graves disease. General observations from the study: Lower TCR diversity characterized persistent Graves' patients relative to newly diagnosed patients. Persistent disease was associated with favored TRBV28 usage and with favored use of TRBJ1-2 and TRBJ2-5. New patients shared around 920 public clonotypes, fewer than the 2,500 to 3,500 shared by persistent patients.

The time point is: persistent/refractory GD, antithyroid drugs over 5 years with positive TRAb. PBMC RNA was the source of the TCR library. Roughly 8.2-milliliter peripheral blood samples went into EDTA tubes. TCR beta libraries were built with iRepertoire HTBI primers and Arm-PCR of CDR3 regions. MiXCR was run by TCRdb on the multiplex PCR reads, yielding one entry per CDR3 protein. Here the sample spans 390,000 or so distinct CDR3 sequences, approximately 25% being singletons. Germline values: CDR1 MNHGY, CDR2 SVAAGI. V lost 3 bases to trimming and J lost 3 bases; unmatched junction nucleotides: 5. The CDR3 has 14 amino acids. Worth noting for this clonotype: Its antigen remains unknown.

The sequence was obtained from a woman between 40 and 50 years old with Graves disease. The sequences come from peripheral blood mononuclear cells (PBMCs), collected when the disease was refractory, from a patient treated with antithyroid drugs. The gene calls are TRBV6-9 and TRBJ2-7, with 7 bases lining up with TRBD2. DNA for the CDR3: TGTGCCAGCAGTTACGAAGCGGGATTCTACGAGCAGTACTTC. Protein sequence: CASSYEAGFYEQYF.